Listed here are 26 T cell receptor beta chains from one sample, sequenced in a study of shared clonotypes between healthy human individuals. TCRdb's table, derived via immunoSEQ multiplex PCR, lists solely in-frame clones and lacks some. The top ten clones hold roughly 0.42% of a sample with about 1.5 million clones, 95% to 99% of them seen once. Sequencing was done on a sample of naive CD4+ T cells sorted from blood. Subset meaning: CD45RA+ positively selected. These receptors originate from a man younger than 45 in good health.

The V call is TRBV27, the J call TRBJ2-1, with 9 positions matching TRBD2. Germline-derived CDR1 and CDR2 are MNHEY and SMNVEV (reference sequence). Germline trimming cut 6 bases from V and 6 bases from J; bases unmatched to any gene: 12. The CDR3 contains 16 residues. The CDR3 loop reads CASSSRLAGSLNEQFF. The CDR3, as DNA: TGTGCCAGCAGCTCCCGCCTAGCGGGAAGTCTCAATGAGCAGTTCTTC.

The chain links TRBV19 to TRBJ1-5; no firm D call. This CDR3 contains 15 residues. Germline assignment: CDR1 LNHDA and CDR2 SQIVND (reference sequence). Trimming took off 3 bases at V and 5 bases at J, with 14 bases between the two ends. This CDR3 is CASSMMVGVDQPQHF. CDR3 coding DNA: TGTGCCAGTAGTATGATGGTGGGAGTAGATCAGCCCCAGCATTTT.

V gene TRBV7-3 combines with J gene TRBJ2-7; D is perhaps TRBD2 (5 bases). Germline V lookup: CDR1 SGHTA, CDR2 FQGTGA. The V end lost 2 bases, the J end lost 7 bases, and 12 bases lay between the germline ends. The CDR3 runs to 13 residues. CDR3 amino acids: CASSLGSRGEQYF. DNA of the CDR3: TGTGCCAGCAGCTTAGGGTCGCGAGGGGAGCAGTACTTC.

The CDR3 sequence is CASSSGPNIGNQPQHF. CDR3 coding DNA: TGTGCCAGCAGTTCGGGACCGAATATCGGCAATCAGCCCCAGCATTTT. The J gene is TRBJ1-5, the V gene TRBV28, with D perhaps TRBD1 (5 bases). With 4 bases removed from V and 2 bases from J, the gap between germline ends came to 15 bases. The CDR3 extends over 16 amino acids. The germline V gene has CDR1 MDHEN and CDR2 SYDVKM.

The J gene is TRBJ2-5, the V gene TRBV5-1, with TRBD1 identical over 10 bases. The CDR3 has 15 amino acids. Germline CDR1 reads SGHRS; CDR2 reads YFSETQ. V shed 0 bases and J 2 bases; nucleotides not matched to a gene: 1. The CDR3 loop reads CASSLAGQGQETQYF. Here the CDR3 DNA reads TGCGCCAGCAGCTTGGCGGGACAGGGGCAAGAGACCCAGTACTTC.

The chain carries TRBV5-4 and TRBJ1-1, with unresolved D. This CDR3 is 15 amino acids long. The V gene's germline CDR1 is SGHNT and CDR2 YYREEE (reference sequence). V was shortened by 4 bases and J by 0 bases, with 13 bases between the two germline ends. In DNA form, the CDR3 reads TGTGCCAGCAGCCCGCCGGGGTACATGAACACTGAAGCTTTCTTT. Translated, it gives CASSPPGYMNTEAFF.

The CDR3, as DNA: TGCAGCGTGGCCCGGGGACAGGGTGGAAACACCATATATTTT. Its protein is CSVARGQGGNTIYF. The rearrangement joins TRBV29-1 to TRBJ1-3; TRBD1 aligns across 9 bases. CDR3 length: 14 residues. Looked up from germline, CDR1 is SQVTM and CDR2 is ANQGSEA. Losses at the gene ends were 6 bases for V and 3 bases for J; bases not matched to a gene: 6.

The chain has TRBV7-2 and TRBJ1-2, with 7 bases lining up with TRBD1. V lost 1 base to trimming and J lost 4 bases; unmatched junction nucleotides: 3. Germline V gene data show CDR1 as SGHTA and CDR2 as FQGNSA. The CDR3 contains 14 residues. CDR3 bases: TGTGCCAGCAGCTTAGACAGGGGAATCTATGGCTACACCTTC. Protein: CASSLDRGIYGYTF.

With regard to this clone: The sample holds other DNA sequences that translate to the same CDR3. V is TRBV28 and J is TRBJ2-5; D remains ambiguous. The CDR3 has 11 amino acids. CDR1 is MDHEN, CDR2 SYDVKM, per germline. Trimming stripped 3 bases from V and 4 bases from J, with 3 bases between. The CDR3, as DNA: TGTGCCAGCAGTTTCCTAGAGACCCAGTACTTC. It translates to CASSFLETQYF.

With regard to this clone: The sample holds other DNA sequences that translate to the same CDR3. The V and J genes are TRBV11-2 and TRBJ2-7; TRBD2 agrees at 8 bases. This CDR3 has 14 amino acids. Trimming at V came to 1 base and at J to 3 bases, leaving 2 bases not matched to a gene. From germline, CDR1 is SGHAT and CDR2 FQNNGV. The CDR3 nucleotides are TGTGCCAGCAGCTTAGTGCGGGGGGTCTACGAGCAGTACTTC. Protein: CASSLVRGVYEQYF.

Regarding this clone: The same CDR3 can be traced to other DNA sequences in this sample. The chain carries TRBV5-4 and TRBJ2-5; no clear D gene. V was cut by 0 bases and J by 2 bases, with 5 bases left in between. CDR3 length equals 13 residues. The germline V gene encodes CDR1 SGHNT and CDR2 YYREEE (reference sequence). CDR3 region: CASSLEPQETQYF. The CDR3 DNA sequence: TGTGCCAGCAGCTTGGAGCCGCAAGAGACCCAGTACTTC.

The rearrangement uses TRBV15 and TRBJ2-7, with 13 bases aligning to TRBD2. The germline V gene encodes CDR1 LNHNV and CDR2 YYDKDF (reference sequence). V gave up 5 bases and J gave up 2 bases; unmatched junction bases: 6. The CDR3 runs 16 residues. CDR3 residues: CATSPGLAGDTYEQYF. The CDR3 nucleotides read TGTGCCACCAGCCCCGGACTAGCGGGAGACACCTACGAGCAGTACTTC.

This clone was picked up one time. The genes are TRBV27 and TRBJ2-7, with D possibly being TRBD1 (7 bases). The CDR3 totals 14 residues. V gave up 2 bases and J gave up 1 base, with 9 bases separating them. Germline V gene data show CDR1 as MNHEY and CDR2 as SMNVEV (reference sequence). The CDR3 region is CASSLQGGSYEQYF. The CDR3 DNA is TGTGCCAGCAGTTTACAGGGGGGATCCTACGAGCAGTACTTC.

The table lists this clone with a count of one. The chain combines TRBV6-5 with TRBJ2-7; TRBD1 might be the D (6 bases). CDR1 MNHEY and CDR2 SVGAGI come from the germline V gene. V lost 6 bases and J lost 6, with 18 bases in between. This CDR3 is built from 14 residues. Here the CDR3 DNA reads TGTGCCAGCAGAACGGGACATACCCTGGGCGAGCAGTACTTC. Translation gives CASRTGHTLGEQYF.

This sequence joins TRBV6-6 and TRBJ1-3; the D is unclear. V dropped 0 bases and J dropped 0 bases, with 6 bases sitting between them. The CDR3 loop spans 15 amino acids. Germline loops: CDR1 MNHNY, CDR2 SVGAGI (reference sequence). CDR3 protein: CASSYSLISGNTIYF. Here the CDR3 DNA reads TGTGCCAGCAGTTACTCGCTCATCTCTGGAAACACCATATATTTT.

The J gene is TRBJ1-1, the V gene TRBV9; D gene ambiguous. This CDR3 is 14 amino acids long. Trimming removed 4 bases from V and 11 bases from J, with 21 bases in between. Germline CDR1 reads SGDLS; CDR2 reads YYNGEE. The CDR3 DNA reads TGTGCCAGCAGCCCGGCTAGACCGGCCGTCGCTGCTTTCTTT. This sequence encodes CASSPARPAVAAFF.

V and J are TRBV18 and TRBJ2-3, with TRBD2 matching 14 bases. Germline V gene data show CDR1 as KGHSH and CDR2 as LQKENI. The junction had 19 bases not matched to a gene; V was cut back by 4 bases and J by 4 bases. CDR3 length: 21 residues. This CDR3 reads CASSRAHPSGTSGRGSDTQYF. CDR3 DNA sequence: TGTGCCAGCTCACGGGCACATCCCTCCGGGACTAGCGGGAGAGGCTCAGATACGCAGTATTTT.

The J gene is TRBJ2-5, the V gene TRBV5-1, with D unclear. Per the germline V gene, CDR1 is SGHRS and CDR2 is YFSETQ. The V end lost 4 bases, the J end lost 4 bases, and 14 bases lay between the germline ends. This CDR3 is built from 14 residues. In DNA form, the CDR3 reads TGCGCCAGCAGCGGCACTGGAGCCCCAGAGACCCAGTACTTC. This sequence encodes CASSGTGAPETQYF.

The chain combines TRBV19 with TRBJ2-3; perhaps TRBD1 as D (7 bases). This CDR3 is 15 amino acids long. Germline lookup yields CDR1 LNHDA and CDR2 SQIVND (reference sequence). Deletions cut 9 bases from V and 5 bases from J, with 21 bases between. This chain's CDR3 is CASPLGGQWEDTQYF. As DNA, the CDR3 is TGTGCCAGCCCCCTGGGGGGACAGTGGGAAGATACGCAGTATTTT.

The V and J genes are TRBV5-1 and TRBJ1-2; tentative D call: TRBD1 (6 bases). V was cut by 1 base and J by 4 bases, with 11 bases left in between. The CDR3 is 14 amino acids. From germline, CDR1 is SGHRS and CDR2 YFSETQ. CDR3 bases: TGCGCCAGCAGCTTGATCGGGGGGCTCTATGGCTACACCTTC. It translates to CASSLIGGLYGYTF.

V gene TRBV28 combines with J gene TRBJ2-1, with 9 bases matching TRBD2. The CDR3 length is 18 residues. Germline V CDR1 and CDR2: MDHEN, SYDVKM. V lost 8 bases to trimming and J lost 0 bases; unmatched junction nucleotides: 14. The CDR3 DNA reads as TGTGCCAGCCCCCCGAGCGGGAGGTTTGAGAGCTCCTACAATGAGCAGTTCTTC. This encodes CASPPSGRFESSYNEQFF.

The chain couples TRBV13 to TRBJ2-2; D unresolved. The V end lost 5 bases, the J end lost 2 bases, and 15 bases lay between the germline ends. The CDR3 is 16 residues long. CDR1 PRHDT and CDR2 FYEKMQ come from the germline V gene (reference sequence). The DNA of the CDR3 is TGTGCCAGCAGCGCAAATACGTACGGAAACACCGGGGAGCTGTTTTTT. Encoded protein: CASSANTYGNTGELFF. The full variable domain, rest sourced from reference TRBV13 and TRBJ2-2, is AAGVIQSPRHLIKEKRETATLKCYPIPRHDTVYWYQQGPGQDPQFLISFYEKMQSDKGSIPDRFSAQQFSDYHSELNMSSLELGDSALYFCASSANTYGNTGELFFGEGSRLTVL.

The rearrangement links TRBV6-6 to TRBJ2-7; D ambiguous. V was trimmed by 8 bases and J by 0 bases, leaving 8 bases between them. The germline gives CDR1 MNHNY, CDR2 SVGAGI (reference sequence). The CDR3 contains 12 residues. For the CDR3, the DNA is TGTGCCAGCGGTCAGAGCTCCTACGAGCAGTACTTC. Its protein is CASGQSSYEQYF.

The chain carries TRBV7-6 and TRBJ2-3; 8 bases fit TRBD2. The trim removed 2 bases at V and 0 bases at J, leaving 4 bases unmatched. This CDR3 region has 16 residues. Germline CDR1 SGHVS, CDR2 FNYEAQ. CDR3 loop: CASSLRTSTSTDTQYF. As DNA, the CDR3 is TGTGCCAGCAGCTTAAGGACTAGCACGAGCACAGATACGCAGTATTTT. The variable domain in full, completed from reference TRBV7-6 and TRBJ2-3, reads GAGVSQSPRYKVTKRGQDVALRCDPISGHVSLYWYRQALGQGPEFLTYFNYEAQQDKSGLPNDRFSAERPEGSISTLTIQRTEQRDSAMYRCASSLRTSTSTDTQYFGPGTRLTVL.

On this clone itself: Different DNA sequences within this sample yield the same CDR3. The rearrangement joins TRBV5-4 to TRBJ2-3; no reliable D call. Germline V gives CDR1 SGHNT, CDR2 YYREEE (reference sequence). The CDR3 runs to 13 residues. The germline V and J ends were trimmed by 4 bases and 1 base, with 7 bases remaining between them. The CDR3 DNA follows: TGTGCCAGCAGCCAAACCGGCACAGATACGCAGTATTTT. Translating it yields CASSQTGTDTQYF.

Only a few counts were recorded for this clone. This chain joins TRBV28 and TRBJ1-5; tentative D call: TRBD1 (6 bases). There are 14 residues in the CDR3. Germline V gives CDR1 MDHEN, CDR2 SYDVKM. V was trimmed by 6 bases and J by 3 bases, leaving 12 bases between them. The CDR3 region has the DNA TGTGCCAGCAGACACGGACAGTTCAATCAGCCCCAGCATTTT. Its translation: CASRHGQFNQPQHF.